The 19 T cell receptor beta chains given below trace back to one sample, sequenced in a study of PD-1 blockade in classical Hodgkin lymphoma. Each patient relapsed following autologous stem cell transplantation, and prior brentuximab vedotin exposure differed. The method was immunoSEQ multiplex PCR; TCRdb's version includes in-frame clones alone and lacks a portion of them. This table holds just over 60,000 clones, 70% to 90% found once. Here the sequenced sample was peripheral blood mononuclear cells (PBMCs), taken at baseline. The receptors stem from a human donor with classical Hodgkin lymphoma.

The J gene is TRBJ1-1, the V gene TRBV6-5; D is unresolved. This CDR3 comprises 13 residues. Germline V CDR1 and CDR2: MNHEY, SVGAGI. V was cut by 6 bases and J by 1 base, with 9 bases left in between. The CDR3 loop reads CASREGRNTEAFF. The CDR3, as DNA: TGTGCCAGCAGGGAAGGAAGGAACACTGAAGCTTTCTTT.

The rearrangement links TRBV6-5 to TRBJ1-6, with D uncertain. Germline loops: CDR1 MNHEY, CDR2 SVGAGI. The CDR3 spans 14 residues. The V gene lost 3 bases and the J gene lost 9 bases, with 12 bases spanning the gap. CDR3 sequence reads: CASSYGVPVSPLHF. The CDR3 DNA reads TGTGCCAGCAGTTATGGGGTCCCAGTTTCACCCCTCCACTTT.

This rearrangement joins TRBV25-1 to TRBJ2-5, with D perhaps assigned TRBD1 or TRBD2 (6 bases each). Germline lookup yields CDR1 MGHDK and CDR2 SYGVNS. V lost 1 base and J 4 bases, leaving 13 bases between the germline ends. The CDR3 loop spans 15 amino acids. The CDR3 nucleotides are TGTGCCAGCAGTGAATGGGGGGCGCTCCGAGAGACCCAGTACTTC. Translating gives CASSEWGALRETQYF.

This rearrangement joins TRBV6-4 to TRBJ1-5; D perhaps matches TRBD1 (5 bases). The germline V gene has CDR1 MRHNA and CDR2 SNTAGT. CDR3 length: 17 residues. V lost 5 bases and J lost 4, with 21 bases in between. The CDR3 coding sequence is TGTGCCAGCAGTTCCTATCCCAAGACAGAGGAAAATCAGCCCCAGCATTTT. Residues: CASSSYPKTEENQPQHF.

This clone was detected ten times or more. The J gene is TRBJ1-2, the V gene TRBV18; D remains unclear. V was trimmed by 6 bases and J by 2 bases, leaving 13 bases between them. The V gene's germline CDR1 is KGHSH and CDR2 LQKENI. The CDR3 has 14 residues. The CDR3 spells CASSLGGMNYGYTF. The DNA for the CDR3 is TGTGCCAGCTCCCTGGGAGGGATGAACTATGGCTACACCTTC.

The V and J genes are TRBV19 and TRBJ1-2; the D gene is possibly TRBD1 (5 bases). The CDR3 loop spans 13 amino acids. Germline assignment: CDR1 LNHDA and CDR2 SQIVND (reference sequence). V lost 7 bases, J lost 6 bases, and 15 bases lay in between. The CDR3 nucleotides are TGTGCCAGTATGGATCGGACATGGGATGGCTACACCTTC. It encodes CASMDRTWDGYTF.

CDR3 in DNA: TGTGCCAGCAGCCGTGTGGGGACAGGGCCCTTGGAGCAGTACTTC. Its translation: CASSRVGTGPLEQYF. V is TRBV6-6 and J is TRBJ2-7; 9 bases line up with TRBD1. The CDR3 length is 15 residues. V lost 6 bases to trimming and J lost 7 bases; unmatched junction nucleotides: 13. The germline V gene has CDR1 MNHNY and CDR2 SVGAGI (reference sequence).

The chain couples TRBV18 to TRBJ2-7, with D possibly being TRBD2 (5 bases). Germline V gene data show CDR1 as KGHSH and CDR2 as LQKENI. This CDR3 is built from 14 residues. The ends were cut back, 2 bases at V and 5 bases at J, with 13 bases in the middle. CDR3 bases: TGTGCCAGCTCACCATTCGAGGGCCAGGACGAGCAGTACTTC. Translating it yields CASSPFEGQDEQYF.

The chain recombines TRBV7-9 with TRBJ1-1; TRBD1 aligns across 8 bases. Germline V gives CDR1 SEHNR, CDR2 FQNEAQ (reference sequence). With V trimmed by 4 bases and J by 3 bases, 4 bases remained unmatched. CDR3 length equals 14 residues. CDR3 protein: CASSSTGGYTEAFF. CDR3 DNA: TGTGCCAGCAGCTCAACAGGGGGATACACTGAAGCTTTCTTT. The variable domain in full, completed from reference TRBV7-9 and TRBJ1-1, reads DTGVSQNPRHKITKRGQNVTFRCDPISEHNRLYWYRQTLGQGPEFLTYFQNEAQLEKSRLLSDRFSAERPKGSFSTLEIQRTEQGDSAMYLCASSSTGGYTEAFFGQGTRLTVV.

V usage is TRBV5-6 and J usage is TRBJ1-1, with D unresolved. The V end lost 2 bases, the J end lost 0 bases, and 14 bases lay between the germline ends. Germline V gene lookup returns CDR1 SGHDT and CDR2 YYEEEE. There are 16 residues in the CDR3. CDR3 DNA: TGTGCCAGCAGCTTCGTAGGACCAATGATGAACACTGAAGCTTTCTTT. It codes for CASSFVGPMMNTEAFF.

The chain recombines TRBV19 with TRBJ1-5; 10 bases line up with TRBD1. J gave up 0 bases and V 4 bases, and 9 bases lay outside the gene matches. Germline V lookup: CDR1 LNHDA, CDR2 SQIVND (reference sequence). This CDR3 comprises 18 residues. CDR3 DNA: TGTGCCAGTAGTACTGGACAGGGGGGGCTTAATAGCAATCAGCCCCAGCATTTT. This encodes CASSTGQGGLNSNQPQHF.

The rearrangement links TRBV9 to TRBJ2-2, with D perhaps TRBD1 or TRBD2 (5 bases each). The length of the CDR3 is 18 residues. Trimming removed 0 bases at V and 2 bases at J, with 17 bases between. The V gene's germline CDR1 is SGDLS and CDR2 YYNGEE. CDR3 in amino acids: CASSVAFGGRVNTGELFF. In DNA form, the CDR3 reads TGTGCCAGCAGCGTAGCTTTTGGGGGACGGGTAAACACCGGGGAGCTGTTTTTT.

The chain joins TRBV2 to TRBJ1-2; maybe TRBD1 (6 bases). Germline lookup yields CDR1 SNHLY and CDR2 FYNNEI. The V and J ends lost 8 bases and 6 bases respectively, with 19 bases between them. This CDR3 contains 14 residues. The CDR3 bases are TGTGCCAGCTTATCAACTACAGGGCATCATGGCTACACCTTC. Its protein product is CASLSTTGHHGYTF.

The chain combines TRBV4-1 with TRBJ2-7; tentatively, D is TRBD2 (5 bases). Trimming pared 1 base from V and 0 bases from J, leaving 10 bases between. The CDR3 runs 15 residues. From germline, CDR1 is MGHRA and CDR2 YSYEKL. As DNA, the CDR3 is TGCGCCAGCAGCCAAGGGGCGGGCGTCTCCTACGAGCAGTACTTC. It specifies CASSQGAGVSYEQYF.

CDR3 DNA sequence: TGTGCCAGTAGTATGGACAGGGTCCGCACAGATACGCAGTATTTT. It translates to CASSMDRVRTDTQYF. The genes are TRBV19 and TRBJ2-3, with 8 bases lining up with TRBD1. Germline CDR1 is LNHDA and CDR2 is SQIVND (reference sequence). CDR3 length equals 15 residues. V lost 3 bases to trimming and J lost 1 base; unmatched junction nucleotides: 3. Supplemented by reference TRBV19 and TRBJ2-3, the full variable domain reads DGGITQSPKYLFRKEGQNVTLSCEQNLNHDAMYWYRQDPGQGLRLIYYSQIVNDFQKGDIAEGYSVSREKKESFPLTVTSAQKNPTAFYLCASSMDRVRTDTQYFGPGTRLTVL.

The rearrangement links TRBV19 to TRBJ1-5, with D perhaps TRBD1 (5 bases). Per the germline V gene, CDR1 is LNHDA and CDR2 is SQIVND (reference sequence). This CDR3 has 16 residues. The germline V and J ends were trimmed by 6 bases and 4 bases, with 19 bases remaining between them. CDR3 sequence reads: CASRPSGTLGNQPQHF. The CDR3 DNA reads as TGTGCCAGTAGACCCTCCGGGACCCTTGGGAATCAGCCCCAGCATTTT.

This sequence joins TRBV7-9 and TRBJ2-3; 14 bases agree with TRBD2. CDR1 and CDR2 from the germline V gene are SEHNR and FQNEAQ (reference sequence). Trimming took 5 bases from V and 1 from J; bases not matched to a gene: 5. CDR3 length equals 17 residues. CDR3 region: CASSVGLAGARTDTQYF. Written as DNA, the CDR3 is TGTGCCAGCAGCGTGGGACTAGCGGGGGCCCGCACAGATACGCAGTATTTT.

The chain combines TRBV5-4 with TRBJ2-6; 9 bases fit TRBD2. The ends lost 0 bases at V and 0 bases at J; junction bases unmatched: 4. CDR3 size: 18 residues. Germline V gene lookup returns CDR1 SGHNT and CDR2 YYREEE (reference sequence). CDR3 region: CASSLELAGSSGANVLTF. CDR3 nucleotide sequence: TGTGCCAGCAGCTTGGAGCTAGCGGGAAGCTCTGGGGCCAACGTCCTGACTTTC.

The V call is TRBV19, the J call TRBJ1-1, with D perhaps TRBD1 (5 bases). The CDR3 extends over 12 amino acids. CDR1 LNHDA and CDR2 SQIVND come from the germline V gene (reference sequence). The chain's CDR3 is CGSGDLGTEAFF. As DNA, the CDR3 is TGTGGAAGTGGGGACTTGGGGACTGAAGCTTTCTTT.